This is a list of T cell receptor beta chains from one sample in a study of cytomegalovirus exposure and HLA in healthy donors. Assay used: immunoSEQ multiplex PCR; TCRdb lists only in-frame clones, some missing. The sample table includes 80,000 to 95,000 clones. Sequencing input: PBMCs. These receptors were taken from a woman in her twenties or thirties in good health and CMV-seronegative. Both conserved end residues are part of each CDR3. The D gene is left open where the match is weak.

>TRBV6-1|TRBJ1-1|.
TGTGCCAGCAGCCCTTCGGGGGGGAGCACTGAAGCTTTCTTT
CASSPSGGSTEAFF
>TRBV27|TRBJ2-7|.
TGTGCCAGCAGTTTGACGGGAGTGGTCTACGAGCAGTACTTC
CASSLTGVVYEQYF
>TRBV27|TRBJ1-3|.
TGTGCCAGCAGTCCGGTCGGTTACTCTGGAAACACCATATATTTT
CASSPVGYSGNTIYF
>TRBV30|TRBJ2-3|.
TGTGCCTGGAGTCGGGGAGGCACAGATACGCAGTATTTT
CAWSRGGTDTQYF
>TRBV30|TRBJ2-7|.
TGTGCCTGGAGAATCGGGAACACCTACGAGCAGTACTTC
CAWRIGNTYEQYF
>TRBV4-1|TRBJ1-4|.
TGCGCCAGCAGCCAAGGTGTCAGGCTGGCAACTAATGAAAAACTGTTTTTT
CASSQGVRLATNEKLFF
>TRBV4-1|TRBJ1-2|TRBD1
TGCGCCAGCAGCCCGGGACAGGGTGTCTCCTATGGCTACACCTTC
CASSPGQGVSYGYTF
>TRBV29-1|TRBJ2-3|TRBD1
TGCAGCGCCTTGACAGGGGCCAGCTCTCTTGGGCAGTATTTT
CSALTGASSLGQYF
>TRBV7-2|TRBJ1-6|.
TGTGCCAGCAGCTTAGTGGGGGGAGTTAATTCACCCCTCCACTTT
CASSLVGGVNSPLHF
>TRBV30|TRBJ2-5|.
TGTGCCTGGAGTGGGGGTGCAGGGGAGACCCAGTACTTC
CAWSGGAGETQYF
>TRBV2|TRBJ2-1|.
TGTGCCAGCAGTGGCGTAGTGACTAGAGCTGGAGAGCAGTTCTTC
CASSGVVTRAGEQFF
>TRBV30|TRBJ1-4|TRBD1
TGTGCCTGTTCCCTGTGGCGGGGACAGCCTAATGAAAAACTGTTTTTT
CACSLWRGQPNEKLFF
>TRBV4-1|TRBJ2-7|TRBD2
TGCGCCAGCAGCCAAGATGGGACTAGCTCCTACGAGCAGTACTTC
CASSQDGTSSYEQYF
>TRBV19|TRBJ2-3|TRBD1
TGTGCCAGTAGGCGACAGGGGAGGACAGATACGCAGTATTTT
CASRRQGRTDTQYF
>TRBV5-1|TRBJ1-1|.
TGCGCCAGCAGCCCCCTTTCAGGGTCCTACCCCCTCAACACTGAAGCTTTCTTT
CASSPLSGSYPLNTEAFF
>TRBV27|TRBJ2-7|TRBD2
TGTGCCAGCAGTTCGGGGGGGGATTACGAGCAGTACTTC
CASSSGGDYEQYF
>TRBV6-5|TRBJ2-7|.
TGTGCCAGCAGTTACTCGGCAGGATTGGGTTACGAGCAGTACTTC
CASSYSAGLGYEQYF
>TRBV6-4|TRBJ2-1|TRBD2
TGTGCCAGCAGTGAAGTTGCGGGAGGGAATGAGCAGTTCTTC
CASSEVAGGNEQFF
>TRBV6-1|TRBJ1-2|TRBD1
TGTGCCAGCAGTCAACGACAGGGTCCAATGTTTGGCTACACCTTC
CASSQRQGPMFGYTF
>TRBV15|TRBJ1-2|.
TGTGCCACCAGCAGAGAAAACACGAACTATGGCTACACCTTC
CATSRENTNYGYTF
>TRBV12-5|TRBJ2-1|.
TGTGCTAGTGGTTGGGGGCGGGGGCTAAACAATGAGCAGTTCTTC
CASGWGRGLNNEQFF
>TRBV30|TRBJ1-1|.
TGTGCCTGGAGTGTTCCCCAGTCGGGTATGAACACTGAAGCTTTCTTT
CAWSVPQSGMNTEAFF